This passage covers 29 T cell receptor beta chains from one sample sequenced in a study of blood T cell repertoires in COVID-19. Data came from immunoSEQ multiplex PCR; TCRdb stores just in-frame clones and leaves some out. The sample shows about 120,000 clones, around two thirds of them seen only once. Source material: peripheral blood. These receptors originate from a woman between 65 and 79 years old with acute or convalescent COVID-19.

The rearrangement uses TRBV27 and TRBJ1-1; the D is unclear. Trimming removed 6 bases from V and 4 bases from J, with 12 bases in between. The CDR3 length is 13 residues. From germline, CDR1 is MNHEY and CDR2 SMNVEV (reference sequence). The chain's CDR3 is CASSSRVATEAFF. The CDR3 coding sequence is TGTGCCAGCAGCTCTAGAGTGGCCACTGAAGCTTTCTTT.

V is TRBV7-9 and J is TRBJ1-2; TRBD1 matches at 9 bases. CDR1 is SEHNR, CDR2 FQNEAQ, per germline (reference sequence). Trimming removed 7 bases from V and 0 bases from J; junction bases left unmatched: 6. The CDR3 contains 15 residues. The CDR3 sequence is CASTARDRANYGYTF. In DNA form, the CDR3 reads TGTGCCAGCACCGCACGGGACAGGGCTAACTATGGCTACACCTTC. The variable domain in full, completed from reference TRBV7-9 and TRBJ1-2, reads DTGVSQNPRHKITKRGQNVTFRCDPISEHNRLYWYRQTLGQGPEFLTYFQNEAQLEKSRLLSDRFSAERPKGSFSTLEIQRTEQGDSAMYLCASTARDRANYGYTFGSGTRLTVV.

The chain employs TRBV9 and TRBJ2-1; 10 bases are shared with TRBD2. This CDR3 has 15 amino acids. Germline assignment: CDR1 SGDLS and CDR2 YYNGEE. Trimming removed 3 bases from V and 5 bases from J; junction bases left unmatched: 5. The CDR3 DNA follows: TGTGCCAGCAGCGGGAGCGGGGGGGCGAACAATGAGCAGTTCTTC. Translated: CASSGSGGANNEQFF.

Worth noting for this clone: The junction differs from germline at one of its ends, possibly a read error. The rearrangement joins TRBV6-6 to TRBJ1-5; a weak D match, TRBD1 (5 bases). Germline V gene sequence: CDR1 MNHNY, CDR2 SVGAGI (reference sequence). The CDR3 spans 14 residues. CDR3 amino acids: CASRKGYQDQPPHF. CDR3 coding DNA: TGTGCCAGCAGAAAGGGGTATCAGGATCAACCCCCGCATTTT.

The chain couples TRBV6-5 to TRBJ2-7, with 13 bases identical to TRBD2. Germline values: CDR1 MNHEY, CDR2 SVGAGI. The CDR3 is 15 residues long. The trim removed 7 bases at V and 3 bases at J, leaving 6 bases unmatched. Here the CDR3 reads CASTLWTSGSYEQYF. The CDR3 nucleotides are TGTGCCAGCACCCTCTGGACTAGCGGGAGCTACGAGCAGTACTTC.

This clone was observed many times. The chain joins TRBV6-5 to TRBJ1-2; tentative D call: TRBD1 (5 bases). Germline CDR1 and CDR2: MNHEY and SVGAGI. This CDR3 has 14 amino acids. V dropped 2 bases and J dropped 8 bases, with 15 bases sitting between them. CDR3: CASSYRAGKGGYTF. The CDR3 DNA reads TGTGCCAGCAGTTACAGGGCAGGGAAGGGCGGCTACACCTTC.

This clone rates as medium-sized. CDR3 DNA: TGCGCCAGCAGCCACACAGGAGGCAATCAGCCCCAGCATTTT. It encodes CASSHTGGNQPQHF. V usage is TRBV4-1 and J usage is TRBJ1-5, with D perhaps TRBD1 (5 bases). Trimming took off 3 bases at V and 2 bases at J, with 8 bases between the two ends. The CDR3 extends over 14 amino acids. CDR1 is MGHRA, CDR2 YSYEKL, per germline.

This clone showed up just a few times. V is TRBV2 and J is TRBJ2-3; TRBD2 matches at 8 bases. V shed 6 bases and J 5 bases; nucleotides not matched to a gene: 4. Germline CDR1 SNHLY, CDR2 FYNNEI. This CDR3 is 13 amino acids long. The chain's CDR3 is CASRGSGGDTQYF. CDR3 in DNA: TGTGCCAGCAGAGGGAGCGGGGGAGATACGCAGTATTTT.

This sequence joins TRBV27 and TRBJ1-2; 7 positions match TRBD1. The CDR3 spans 12 residues. Germline V gene data show CDR1 as MNHEY and CDR2 as SMNVEV (reference sequence). V shed 7 bases and J 2 bases; nucleotides not matched to a gene: 1. CDR3 sequence reads: CASKDRNYGYTF. The CDR3 DNA is TGTGCCAGCAAGGACAGGAACTATGGCTACACCTTC.

V usage is TRBV24-1 and J usage is TRBJ2-2; 11 bases fit TRBD1. Germline loops: CDR1 KGHDR, CDR2 SFDVKD. The J segment lost 3 bases and the V segment lost 3 bases, leaving 2 bases of the junction unmatched. The CDR3 is 16 residues long. For the CDR3, the DNA is TGTGCCACCAGTGATGGACAGGGGGCGGACACCGGGGAGCTGTTTTTT. This codes for CATSDGQGADTGELFF.

The chain is built from TRBV19 and TRBJ2-1; TRBD2 matches 8 bases. This CDR3 has 18 residues. Trimming cost V 4 bases and J 1 base; bases outside gene matches: 12. Per germline, CDR1 LNHDA and CDR2 SQIVND (reference sequence). CDR3 nucleotide sequence: TGTGCCAGTAGTACCCCTAGCGGGCGGATTTCTTCCTACAATGAGCAGTTCTTC. Translating gives CASSTPSGRISSYNEQFF.

The V gene is TRBV29-1, the J gene TRBJ1-5; TRBD1 aligns across 7 bases. The ends lost 7 bases at V and 2 bases at J; junction bases unmatched: 2. Germline V gene lookup returns CDR1 SQVTM and CDR2 ANQGSEA. The CDR3 contains 12 residues. The CDR3 region is CSAGTGNQPQHF. CDR3 nucleotide sequence: TGCAGCGCAGGGACAGGCAATCAGCCCCAGCATTTT.

The V and J genes are TRBV5-4 and TRBJ2-2; the match to TRBD2 covers 9 bases. The CDR3 spans 15 residues. V trimming: 2 bases; J trimming: 4 bases; junction bases outside the gene matches: 3. Germline V lookup: CDR1 SGHNT, CDR2 YYREEE (reference sequence). CDR3 coding DNA: TGTGCCAGCAGCTTAGCGGGGGGCGGCACCGGGGAGCTGTTTTTT. Translating gives CASSLAGGGTGELFF.

The chain links TRBV2 to TRBJ1-1; tentative D call: TRBD1 (6 bases). Germline V gives CDR1 SNHLY, CDR2 FYNNEI. V lost 5 bases to trimming and J lost 7 bases, with 11 bases between them. This CDR3 contains 12 residues. CDR3 amino acids: CASSQDSREAFF. The DNA of the CDR3 is TGTGCCAGCAGTCAGGACAGCCGTGAAGCTTTCTTT.

V usage is TRBV5-4 and J usage is TRBJ2-3; D not certain. Trimming took off 5 bases at V and 0 bases at J, with 13 bases between the two ends. CDR3 length: 15 amino acids. Germline-derived CDR1 and CDR2 are SGHNT and YYREEE (reference sequence). CDR3: CASSLTVSSTDTQYF. CDR3 nucleotide sequence: TGTGCCAGCAGTTTGACTGTATCTAGCACAGATACGCAGTATTTT.

The chain has TRBV7-2 and TRBJ1-1; tentative D call: TRBD1 (5 bases). Germline lookup yields CDR1 SGHTA and CDR2 FQGNSA. The CDR3 totals 14 residues. The ends were cut back, 6 bases at V and 0 bases at J, with 11 bases in the middle. The CDR3 spells CASSGGALNTEAFF. The CDR3 region has the DNA TGTGCCAGCAGTGGAGGGGCGCTGAACACTGAAGCTTTCTTT.

The chain carries TRBV7-8 and TRBJ2-7, with 9 nucleotides matching TRBD1. V was pared by 5 bases and J by 2 bases, with 7 bases of the junction left unmatched. CDR1 and CDR2 (germline): SGHVS, FQNEAQ. The CDR3 is 15 residues long. CDR3 amino acids: CASSQGQGWTYEQYF. As DNA, the CDR3 is TGTGCCAGCAGCCAGGGACAGGGTTGGACCTACGAGCAGTACTTC. The full variable domain, its missing parts supplied by reference TRBV7-8 and TRBJ2-7, is GAGVSQSPRYKVAKRGQDVALRCDPISGHVSLFWYQQALGQGPEFLTYFQNEAQLDKSGLPSDRFFAERPEGSVSTLKIQRTQQEDSAVYLCASSQGQGWTYEQYFGPGTRLTVT.

The DNA for the CDR3 is TGTGCCAGCAGCTTACAGGGGAAGGGCTACACCTTC. Translated: CASSLQGKGYTF. The chain combines TRBV7-9 with TRBJ1-2, with a tentative D call TRBD1 (6 bases). The V end lost 2 bases, the J end lost 8 bases, and 9 bases lay between the germline ends. The germline V gene has CDR1 SEHNR and CDR2 FQNEAQ (reference sequence). CDR3 length: 12 residues.

This clone was counted many times. The CDR3 coding sequence is TGCGCCAGCAGCTTGTCTACTAGGTCCAGCACAGATACGCAGTATTTT. This gives the protein CASSLSTRSSTDTQYF. V usage is TRBV5-1 and J usage is TRBJ2-3; possibly TRBD2 for D (5 bases). The V gene lost 1 base and the J gene lost 0 bases, with 12 bases spanning the gap. The CDR3 contains 16 residues. Germline V gene data show CDR1 as SGHRS and CDR2 as YFSETQ.

The gene calls are TRBV2 and TRBJ1-2; no definite D call. The V end was cut by 11 bases, the J end by 5 bases, with 18 bases between. The germline gives CDR1 SNHLY, CDR2 FYNNEI. There are 13 residues in the CDR3. CDR3 nucleotides: TGTGCCTCTAAGGGAGGGTCCGGGTATGGCTACACCTTC. The encoded protein is CASKGGSGYGYTF.

The rearrangement uses TRBV9 and TRBJ1-2; TRBD1 agrees at 8 bases. There are 16 residues in the CDR3. The V and J ends lost 4 bases and 6 bases, in that order; junction bases with no gene match: 14. CDR1 and CDR2 from the germline V gene are SGDLS and YYNGEE. CDR3 bases: TGTGCCAGCAGCCGTCGGTACGGACAGGGTAGGGATGGCTACACCTTC. This translates into CASSRRYGQGRDGYTF.

The chain employs TRBV5-1 and TRBJ2-5; 9 bases align to TRBD1. Germline CDR1 and CDR2: SGHRS and YFSETQ. The junction had 6 bases not matched to a gene; V was cut back by 5 bases and J by 4 bases. The CDR3 is made up of 14 amino acids. As DNA, the CDR3 is TGCGCCAGCAGTTGGGGACAGGGAATAGAGACCCAGTACTTC. This gives the protein CASSWGQGIETQYF.

The rearrangement links TRBV9 to TRBJ2-2, with a weak D call TRBD1 (6 bases). V was shortened by 0 bases and J by 0 bases, with 6 bases between the two germline ends. Germline CDR1 reads SGDLS; CDR2 reads YYNGEE. CDR3 length equals 15 residues. The DNA for the CDR3 is TGTGCCAGCAGCGTAGGGACAGCGAACACCGGGGAGCTGTTTTTT. It codes for CASSVGTANTGELFF.

CDR3 DNA sequence: TGTGCCAGCAGCATAGCGGGAGGATCCGAGCAGTACTTC. This translates into CASSIAGGSEQYF. The gene calls are TRBV3-1 (or the pseudogene TRBV3-2) and TRBJ2-7; TRBD2 matches 10 bases. The CDR3 contains 13 residues. V lost 5 bases to trimming and J lost 6 bases; unmatched junction nucleotides: 4. CDR1 and CDR2 from the germline V gene are LGHDT and YNNKEL (reference sequence).

This clone was seen a single time. The chain has TRBV2 and TRBJ2-7, with D possibly TRBD1 on 5 matching bases. Per the germline V gene, CDR1 is SNHLY and CDR2 is FYNNEI. This CDR3 region has 13 residues. The V and J ends lost 6 bases and 0 bases respectively, with 9 bases between them. CDR3 sequence: CASSRQFSYEQYF. Here the CDR3 DNA reads TGTGCCAGCAGCCGACAGTTCTCCTACGAGCAGTACTTC. Combining the CDR3 with reference TRBV2 and TRBJ2-7 gives the whole variable domain EPEVTQTPSHQVTQMGQEVILRCVPISNHLYFYWYRQILGQKVEFLVSFYNNEISEKSEIFDDQFSVERPDGSNFTLKIRSTKLEDSAMYFCASSRQFSYEQYFGPGTRLTVT.

The chain's CDR3 is CASSPLTDSPLHF. CDR3 in DNA: TGCGCCAGCAGCCCTTTGACAGATTCACCCCTCCACTTT. This chain connects TRBV5-1 to TRBJ1-6; a possible D gene is TRBD1 (5 bases). The CDR3 covers 13 residues. CDR1 is SGHRS, CDR2 YFSETQ, per germline. V lost 4 bases and J lost 8, with 10 bases in between.

V is TRBV6-5 and J is TRBJ1-2, with a weak D call TRBD1 (5 bases). V was trimmed by 6 bases and J by 4 bases, leaving 15 bases between them. The CDR3 is 14 amino acids. Per germline, CDR1 MNHEY and CDR2 SVGAGI. The CDR3 nucleotides read TGTGCCAGCAGAAGAGACGGGGGACTCTATGGCTACACCTTC. Translating it yields CASRRDGGLYGYTF.

V is TRBV28 and J is TRBJ2-1; D possibly corresponds to TRBD1 (5 bases). V shed 1 base and J shed 6 bases, with 19 bases lying between them. Germline V gene sequence: CDR1 MDHEN, CDR2 SYDVKM. The CDR3 runs 17 residues. The CDR3 sequence: CASSLSVQIVGANEQFF. CDR3 in DNA: TGTGCCAGCAGTTTATCAGTCCAGATTGTAGGGGCCAATGAGCAGTTCTTC.

This rearrangement joins TRBV14 to TRBJ2-5; D remains ambiguous. CDR1 and CDR2 (germline): SGHDN, FVKESK. Trimming took off 2 bases at V and 4 bases at J, with 11 bases between the two ends. This CDR3 spans 14 amino acids. The CDR3 region has the DNA TGTGCCAGCAGCCAACTTCAGGAAATAGAGACCCAGTACTTC. Translated: CASSQLQEIETQYF. The whole variable domain, remainder taken from reference TRBV14 and TRBJ2-5, is EAGVTQFPSHSVIEKGQTVTLRCDPISGHDNLYWYRRVMGKEIKFLLHFVKESKQDESGMPNNRFLAERTGGTYSTLKVQPAELEDSGVYFCASSQLQEIETQYFGPGTRLLVL.